This TCR beta chain was observed in a study of T cell changes during pregnancy in multiple sclerosis. Data came from immunoSEQ multiplex PCR; TCRdb stores just in-frame clones and leaves some out. The table records tens of thousands of clones, approximately 91% of them present only once. The CDR3 length is 15 residues. With 10 bases clipped from V and 1 base from J, the junction kept 7 bases outside the gene matches. Germline V CDR1 and CDR2: LNHDA, SQIVND (reference sequence). Sequencing was performed on CD4+ T cells from peripheral blood mononuclear cells, taken in the first trimester of pregnancy. The sequence derives from a female donor with multiple sclerosis, enrolled in a pregnancy study. This chain links TRBV19 with TRBJ1-5, with TRBD1 matching over 10 bases. The CDR3 sequence is CATRDRGMSNQPQHF. The CDR3 nucleotides read TGTGCCACCCGGGACAGGGGTATGAGCAATCAGCCCCAGCATTTT.